This T cell receptor (beta chain) was found in a study of T cells in pancreatic ductal adenocarcinoma. Germline V CDR1 and CDR2: MNHNS, SASEGT. The CDR3 is 15 amino acids. The trim removed 6 bases at V and 3 bases at J, leaving 9 bases unmatched. Surgery without prior neoadjuvant therapy was the treatment of the selected pancreatic ductal adenocarcinoma patients. Broader study findings: Unique clonotypes were 7 to 9-fold more numerous in blood than in tumor. This surgical cohort overrepresents the minority presenting with early-stage disease. No significant tumor-blood clonality difference; means were about 0.1 and 0.07. Comparisons of tumor and blood clonality may show falsely lower tumor diversity.

As to this clone: Its antigen is unknown.

Sequencing was performed with immunoSEQ multiplex PCR; in TCRdb, only in-frame clones are kept and a portion is missing. The repertoire includes roughly 100,000 clones, around 96% of them detected once, and 3.1% sits in the top ten. V usage is TRBV6-1 and J usage is TRBJ1-2; 8 positions match TRBD1. The receptor was derived from a human donor with pancreatic ductal adenocarcinoma. Specimen: PBMCs. The DNA for the CDR3 is TGTGCCAGCAGGCCTAACAGGGGGGGCTACTATGGCTACACCTTC. As protein: CASRPNRGGYYGYTF.